These 3 T cell receptor beta chains share one sample of origin, sequenced in a study of T-cell memory formation after mild COVID-19. TCRdb re-called the 5' RACE reads with MiXCR, one entry per CDR3 protein. The sample includes some 490,000 distinct CDR3 sequences, 15% to 20% of them seen just once. Sequenced material: PBMCs or a T cell subset sorted from them (not recorded which). These receptors all stem from an adult woman who had mild COVID-19 (a few samples of this study predate the infection). Cell type and time point are not known.

The V call is TRBV15, the J call TRBJ2-7; 9 positions agree with TRBD2. The CDR3 loop spans 15 amino acids. The V segment lost 8 bases and the J segment 2 bases; nucleotides outside the gene matches: 10. Germline V gene lookup returns CDR1 LNHNV and CDR2 YYDKDF (reference sequence). The CDR3 bases are TGTGCCACCGGGGCGTCTAGCGGGATTACCTACGAGCAGTACTTC. As protein: CATGASSGITYEQYF.

There are a few counts of this clonotype. V usage is TRBV27 and J usage is TRBJ2-7, with D perhaps TRBD1 (6 bases). Deletions cut 3 bases from V and 2 bases from J, with 11 bases between. CDR3 length: 14 amino acids. The germline V gene has CDR1 MNHEY and CDR2 SMNVEV (reference sequence). The CDR3 reads CASSFSGAPYEQYF. CDR3 DNA: TGTGCCAGCAGTTTTTCAGGGGCCCCCTACGAGCAGTACTTC.

Written as DNA, the CDR3 is TGTGCCAGCAGCGTAGCTTCGGGGGACTATAATTCACCCCTCCACTTT. Amino acid sequence: CASSVASGDYNSPLHF. The chain recombines TRBV9 with TRBJ1-6; a weak D match, TRBD1 (5 bases). Trimming cost V 0 bases and J 3 bases, with 10 bases left between them. The V gene's germline CDR1 is SGDLS and CDR2 YYNGEE. There are 16 residues in the CDR3.